These 26 T cell receptor beta chains came from one sample sequenced in a study of graft-versus-host responses after intestinal transplantation. Only in-frame clones appear in the TCRdb table, and some are missing; sequencing was by immunoSEQ multiplex PCR. The sample includes 150,000 or so clones, about 93% of them seen just once. These TCRs' antigens remain unknown. The sample in question was unstimulated CD4+ T cells sorted from spleen or lymph node cells, obtained before intestinal transplant. These receptors were collected from a human donor who received an intestinal transplant.

The chain has TRBV15 and TRBJ2-3, with a tentative D call TRBD1 (6 bases). Trimming cost V 5 bases and J 2 bases, with 14 bases left between them. This CDR3 contains 15 residues. The germline gives CDR1 LNHNV, CDR2 YYDKDF (reference sequence). CDR3 DNA sequence: TGTGCCACCAGCGCCGGGGCAGGGGACACAGATACGCAGTATTTT. It codes for CATSAGAGDTDTQYF.

The V call is TRBV29-1, the J call TRBJ1-1; D unresolved. V gave up 3 bases and J gave up 10 bases, with 6 bases separating them. The germline V gene encodes CDR1 SQVTM and CDR2 ANQGSEA. CDR3 length: 9 residues. This CDR3 reads CSVDGRAFF. The CDR3 DNA is TGCAGCGTTGATGGGCGAGCTTTCTTT.

J is TRBJ1-3 and V is TRBV7-8; 8 bases are shared with TRBD1. The trim removed 0 bases at V and 6 bases at J, leaving 4 bases unmatched. CDR1 SGHVS and CDR2 FQNEAQ come from the germline V gene. The CDR3 loop spans 15 amino acids. CDR3 protein: CASSLAGQEKNTIYF. For the CDR3, the DNA is TGTGCCAGCAGCTTAGCGGGACAGGAGAAAAACACCATATATTTT.

The chain recombines TRBV5-1 with TRBJ1-1; 8 positions match TRBD1. Germline assignment: CDR1 SGHRS and CDR2 YFSETQ. CDR3 length: 16 amino acids. With 4 bases clipped from V and 4 bases from J, the junction kept 12 bases outside the gene matches. The CDR3 bases are TGCGCCAGCAGCCGCAATGGACAGGGTGGCGGCACTGAAGCTTTCTTT. This sequence encodes CASSRNGQGGGTEAFF.

The chain employs TRBV12-1 and TRBJ2-7; whether TRBD1, the table's D call, matches the DNA was not checked. TRBV12-1 is reported as a pseudogene. This CDR3 is built from 16 residues. CDR3: CASSLLTGFGSGEQYF. The CDR3 nucleotides read TGTGCCAGCAGCCTACTCACAGGGTTTGGGTCGGGAGAGCAGTACTTC.

This chain links TRBV27 with TRBJ2-7; 9 bases align to TRBD1. With V trimmed by 5 bases and J by 2 bases, 7 bases remained unmatched. The CDR3 is 15 amino acids. Per the germline V gene, CDR1 is MNHEY and CDR2 is SMNVEV (reference sequence). Written as DNA, the CDR3 is TGTGCCAGCAGTCTCCCCGGGACAGGGACCTACGAGCAGTACTTC. Its translation: CASSLPGTGTYEQYF.

This clone was seen once. The V and J genes are TRBV28 and TRBJ1-2; D unresolved. Germline loops: CDR1 MDHEN, CDR2 SYDVKM. With 8 bases removed from V and 4 bases from J, the gap between germline ends came to 17 bases. CDR3 length: 14 residues. CDR3: CASQGTGPIYGYTF. The CDR3 nucleotides read TGTGCCAGCCAAGGAACTGGACCGATCTATGGCTACACCTTC.

The rearrangement links TRBV2 to TRBJ2-7, with TRBD2 matching over 10 bases. V dropped 1 base and J dropped 12; count of bases not matched to a gene: 21. Per germline, CDR1 SNHLY and CDR2 FYNNEI. This CDR3 spans 18 amino acids. The CDR3 coding sequence is TGTGCCAGCAGTGAAGGAGTCCTAGCGGGAGCACGGGCTGGGGTTGGGTACTTC. Its translation: CASSEGVLAGARAGVGYF.

J is TRBJ1-3 and V is TRBV25-1; TRBD1 might be the D (6 bases). Looked up from germline, CDR1 is MGHDK and CDR2 is SYGVNS. There are 12 residues in the CDR3. V was trimmed by 6 bases and J by 8 bases, leaving 11 bases between them. This CDR3 reads CASSEQGHTIYF. CDR3 nucleotides: TGTGCCAGCAGCGAACAGGGACACACCATATATTTT.

The genes are TRBV14 and TRBJ2-2, with D uncertain. Trimming took 1 base from V and 8 from J, leaving 5 bases between them. The CDR3 spans 12 residues. Germline lookup yields CDR1 SGHDN and CDR2 FVKESK. The CDR3 DNA sequence: TGTGCCAGCAGCCAAGTTATGGGGGAGCTGTTTTTT. Residues: CASSQVMGELFF.

V usage is TRBV25-1 and J usage is TRBJ2-2, with unresolved D. The CDR3 length is 13 residues. Germline lookup yields CDR1 MGHDK and CDR2 SYGVNS. Trimming stripped 5 bases from V and 4 bases from J, with 8 bases between. CDR3 in DNA: TGTGCCAGCAGTACCCCCAGCACCGGGGAGCTGTTTTTT. It translates to CASSTPSTGELFF.

The gene calls are TRBV30 and TRBJ1-1; 8 nucleotides match TRBD1. Germline V lookup: CDR1 GTSNPN, CDR2 SVGIG (reference sequence). The CDR3 consists of 13 residues. Trimming took 0 bases from V and 6 from J; bases not matched to a gene: 3. The CDR3 DNA reads TGTGCCTGGAGTGTAACAGGGGGTGCTGAAGCTTTCTTT. Translation gives CAWSVTGGAEAFF.

This chain joins TRBV28 and TRBJ1-5; D is undetermined. V gave up 6 bases and J gave up 1 base, with 7 bases separating them. Germline CDR1 reads MDHEN; CDR2 reads SYDVKM. The CDR3 has 13 amino acids. CDR3 protein: CASSRRSNQPQHF. The CDR3 DNA follows: TGTGCCAGCAGCCGACGCAGCAATCAGCCCCAGCATTTT.

The chain joins TRBV30 to TRBJ2-7, with TRBD2 identical over 12 bases. V was clipped by 2 bases and J by 4 bases; unmatched bases: 9. The CDR3 has 16 amino acids. Germline lookup yields CDR1 GTSNPN and CDR2 SVGIG (reference sequence). The CDR3 nucleotides read TGTGCCTGGAGTAGGCTAGCGGGAGGGCCGTTGTACGAGCAGTACTTC. This encodes CAWSRLAGGPLYEQYF.

The V gene is TRBV7-3, the J gene TRBJ2-1, with TRBD1 matching over 7 bases. The CDR3 has 15 amino acids. V shed 6 bases and J 0 bases; nucleotides not matched to a gene: 5. CDR1 SGHTA and CDR2 FQGTGA come from the germline V gene. CDR3 protein: CASSRTGDSYNEQFF. The CDR3 nucleotides read TGTGCCAGCAGTCGTACAGGGGACTCCTACAATGAGCAGTTCTTC.

This clone was seen only once. The chain has TRBV15 and TRBJ2-7; tentatively, D is TRBD1 or TRBD2 (5 bases each). The germline gives CDR1 LNHNV, CDR2 YYDKDF (reference sequence). The V gene lost 0 bases and the J gene lost 3 bases, with 12 bases spanning the gap. The CDR3 extends over 15 amino acids. CDR3 in amino acids: CATSRDRDHLYEQYF. The CDR3 bases are TGTGCCACCAGCAGAGATCGGGACCATCTCTACGAGCAGTACTTC.

The chain carries TRBV18 and TRBJ2-5, with 7 bases fitting TRBD1. V was pared by 2 bases and J by 4 bases, with 4 bases of the junction left unmatched. Germline V gives CDR1 KGHSH, CDR2 LQKENI. CDR3 length equals 14 residues. The CDR3 reads CASSPRGGLETQYF. The CDR3 nucleotides read TGTGCCAGCTCACCAAGAGGGGGCCTAGAGACCCAGTACTTC.

The rearrangement uses TRBV4-3 and TRBJ2-1; D not certain. Germline loops: CDR1 LGHNA, CDR2 YSLEER. V lost 4 bases and J 0 bases, leaving 10 bases between the germline ends. The CDR3 runs 15 residues. The CDR3 loop reads CASSLEVSSYNEQFF. Here the CDR3 DNA reads TGCGCCAGCAGCCTAGAAGTTAGCTCCTACAATGAGCAGTTCTTC.

The chain is built from TRBV5-1 and TRBJ2-7; D might be TRBD1 (5 bases). The CDR3 loop spans 13 amino acids. The V end lost 0 bases, the J end lost 1 base, and 5 bases lay between the germline ends. CDR1 and CDR2 (germline): SGHRS, YFSETQ. CDR3 sequence reads: CASSLDRSYEQYF. The CDR3 DNA sequence: TGCGCCAGCAGCTTGGACAGGTCCTACGAGCAGTACTTC. The complete variable domain, with remaining parts taken from reference TRBV5-1 and TRBJ2-7, reads KAGVTQTPRYLIKTRGQQVTLSCSPISGHRSVSWYQQTPGQGLQFLFEYFSETQRNKGNFPGRFSGRQFSNSRSEMNVSTLELGDSALYLCASSLDRSYEQYFGPGTRLTVT.

J is TRBJ1-1 and V is TRBV10-3; D unresolved. The CDR3 covers 13 residues. Trimming cost V 0 bases and J 4 bases, with 6 bases left between them. The V gene's germline CDR1 is ENHRY and CDR2 SYGVKD. The CDR3 DNA reads as TGTGCCATCAGTGAGTCGCCAGGCACTGAAGCTTTCTTT. Protein sequence: CAISESPGTEAFF.

The chain joins TRBV28 to TRBJ2-3; TRBD2 matches at 8 bases. V trimming: 6 bases; J trimming: 1 base; junction bases outside the gene matches: 3. Looked up from germline, CDR1 is MDHEN and CDR2 is SYDVKM. The CDR3 extends over 14 amino acids. CDR3 residues: CASSPLAGTDTQYF. DNA of the CDR3: TGTGCCAGCAGCCCACTAGCGGGCACAGATACGCAGTATTTT.

The chain couples TRBV6-1 to TRBJ1-5, with a tentative D call TRBD1 (6 bases). Germline V gene lookup returns CDR1 MNHNS and CDR2 SASEGT. The CDR3 contains 15 residues. Trimming cost V 3 bases and J 6 bases, with 15 bases left between them. The CDR3 sequence is CASSDSLGGGQPQHF. The DNA of the CDR3 is TGTGCCAGCAGTGATTCCCTGGGAGGGGGTCAGCCCCAGCATTTT.

Only one count was recorded for this clone. This chain joins TRBV5-1 and TRBJ1-1; 7 bases are shared with TRBD1. This CDR3 region has 15 residues. V shed 4 bases, J shed 3 bases, and the junction held 9 bases outside the gene matches. Per the germline V gene, CDR1 is SGHRS and CDR2 is YFSETQ. The CDR3, as DNA: TGCGCCAGCAGCACAAGACAGGGTAGGGACACTGAAGCTTTCTTT. Its translation is CASSTRQGRDTEAFF. The full variable domain, completed using reference TRBV5-1 and TRBJ1-1, is KAGVTQTPRYLIKTRGQQVTLSCSPISGHRSVSWYQQTPGQGLQFLFEYFSETQRNKGNFPGRFSGRQFSNSRSEMNVSTLELGDSALYLCASSTRQGRDTEAFFGQGTRLTVV.

This chain uses TRBV11-3 with TRBJ2-1, with TRBD2 matching 8 bases. The length of the CDR3 is 15 residues. The V segment lost 4 bases and the J segment 7 bases; nucleotides outside the gene matches: 9. The germline V gene encodes CDR1 SGHNT and CDR2 YENEEA. In DNA form, the CDR3 reads TGTGCCAGCAGCTACCCGGGACTAGAGGTGAATGAGCAGTTCTTC. It codes for CASSYPGLEVNEQFF. The variable domain in full, with the rest retrieved from reference TRBV11-3 and TRBJ2-1, is EAGVVQSPRYKIIEKKQPVAFWCNPISGHNTLYWYLQNLGQGPELLIRYENEEAVDDSQLPKDRFSAERLKGVDSTLKIQPAELGDSAVYLCASSYPGLEVNEQFFGPGTRLTVL.

Notes on this clone: At one of its ends the junction is not consistent with the germline gene, which may arise from a read error. The chain combines TRBV7-7 with TRBJ2-2; D may correspond to TRBD1 or TRBD2 (5 bases each). The CDR3 runs to 17 residues. From germline, CDR1 is SSHAT and CDR2 FNYEAQ (reference sequence). The CDR3 is CASSLAKGPWGAGELFF. In DNA, the CDR3 is TGTGCTAGCAGCTTAGCGAAGGGCCCGTGGGGCGCCGGGGAGCTGTTTTTT.

This chain uses TRBV19 with TRBJ1-5; D is ambiguous. This CDR3 has 13 residues. Trimming cost V 4 bases and J 2 bases, with 6 bases left between them. The V gene's germline CDR1 is LNHDA and CDR2 SQIVND (reference sequence). CDR3 protein: CASSKDRNQPQHF. In nucleotides, the CDR3 is TGTGCCAGTAGTAAGGACCGCAATCAGCCCCAGCATTTT.